The 24 T cell receptor beta chains below come from one sample, sequenced in a study of a mutant IDH1 vaccine in newly diagnosed glioma. TCRdb keeps only in-frame clones here, not all; method: immunoSEQ multiplex PCR. The data show some 60,000 clones, 70% to 90% seen once. Antigen specificity for these receptors is unknown. The time point here: week 35, safety follow-up. Every vaccination contained 300 ug of the mutant IDH1 20-mer peptide and was paired with topical imiquimod. Sequences were derived from PBMCs, sampled from a glioma patient whose treatment included an IDH1 peptide vaccine. Receptors were obtained from a man aged 40-50 years with glioma.

The rearrangement joins TRBV27 to TRBJ2-1, with D possibly matching TRBD1 (6 bases). The V gene's germline CDR1 is MNHEY and CDR2 SMNVEV (reference sequence). Between the trimmed V and J ends, which lost 5 bases and 4 bases, there was a span of 15 bases. CDR3 length equals 15 residues. CDR3 amino acids: CASSTNPTGYNEQFF. Here the CDR3 DNA reads TGTGCCAGCAGTACCAACCCGACAGGATACAATGAGCAGTTCTTC.

The chain combines TRBV18 with TRBJ2-2, with 11 bases aligning to TRBD2. The CDR3 has 17 amino acids. J lost 3 bases, V lost 3 bases, and 6 bases had no gene match. Germline assignment: CDR1 KGHSH and CDR2 LQKENI. The CDR3 sequence is CASSPRLSGRDTGELFF. The CDR3 DNA is TGTGCCAGCTCACCCCGCCTTAGCGGGAGGGACACCGGGGAGCTGTTTTTT.

The chain combines TRBV6-5 with TRBJ1-4, with 7 bases matching TRBD1. CDR1 and CDR2 (germline): MNHEY, SVGAGI. With 4 bases clipped from V and 8 bases from J, the junction kept 7 bases outside the gene matches. The CDR3 is made up of 14 amino acids. The CDR3 here is CASSSPQTGEKLFF. CDR3 DNA: TGTGCCAGCAGTTCTCCCCAGACAGGGGAAAAACTGTTTTTT.

The chain employs TRBV9 and TRBJ2-7; TRBD1 might be the D (6 bases). The V and J ends lost 3 bases and 6 bases respectively, with 16 bases between them. The germline CDR1 and CDR2 sequences are SGDLS and YYNGEE. The CDR3 is 14 amino acids. Here the CDR3 DNA reads TGTGCCAGCAGCGGGGGGCTTACTAGGGGCGAGCAGTACTTC. The encoded protein is CASSGGLTRGEQYF.

The chain carries TRBV20-1 and TRBJ2-2; unclear D gene. CDR3 length equals 11 residues. Germline CDR1 is DFQATT and CDR2 is SNEGSKA (reference sequence). V gave up 5 bases and J gave up 9 bases, with 10 bases separating them. The CDR3 region is CSAPLRWELFF. The CDR3 DNA reads TGCAGTGCTCCCCTTCGGTGGGAGCTGTTTTTT.

This chain links TRBV5-6 with TRBJ1-6; a possible D gene is TRBD1 (6 bases). Between the trimmed V and J ends, which lost 1 base and 8 bases, there was a span of 13 bases. This CDR3 is 15 amino acids long. CDR1 is SGHDT and CDR2 is YYEEEE in the germline V gene. This CDR3 is CASSLLQGVDSPLHF. The CDR3 bases are TGTGCCAGCAGCTTGTTACAGGGTGTGGATTCACCCCTCCACTTT.

V and J are TRBV7-8 and TRBJ2-7, with D maybe TRBD1 (6 bases). V lost 1 base, J lost 6 bases, and 13 bases lay in between. There are 14 residues in the CDR3. CDR1 and CDR2 from the germline V gene are SGHVS and FQNEAQ. CDR3 sequence reads: CASSLGQESGEQYF. CDR3 sequence (DNA): TGTGCCAGCAGCTTAGGACAGGAATCGGGCGAGCAGTACTTC.

This chain connects TRBV19 to TRBJ2-7; 11 nucleotides agree with TRBD2. In germline, CDR1 is LNHDA, CDR2 SQIVND (reference sequence). The CDR3 consists of 14 residues. Losses at the gene ends were 5 bases for V and 3 bases for J; bases not matched to a gene: 3. The DNA for the CDR3 is TGTGCCAGTAGTGGGCTAGCGGGAGGCTACGAGCAGTACTTC. This gives the protein CASSGLAGGYEQYF. The full variable domain, its missing parts supplied by reference TRBV19 and TRBJ2-7, is DGGITQSPKYLFRKEGQNVTLSCEQNLNHDAMYWYRQDPGQGLRLIYYSQIVNDFQKGDIAEGYSVSREKKESFPLTVTSAQKNPTAFYLCASSGLAGGYEQYFGPGTRLTVT.

The gene calls are TRBV10-3 and TRBJ1-5; 9 bases are a match to TRBD1. CDR3 length equals 15 residues. In germline, CDR1 is ENHRY, CDR2 SYGVKD. V lost 6 bases to trimming and J lost 7 bases; unmatched junction nucleotides: 10. CDR3 coding DNA: TGTGCCATCAGCCGGGACAGGGAGGAAGGGCAGCCCCAGCATTTT. It codes for CAISRDREEGQPQHF.

The chain is built from TRBV6-1 and TRBJ2-7; 9 positions agree with TRBD1. The CDR3 is made up of 15 amino acids. V shed 7 bases, J shed 1 base, and the junction held 8 bases outside the gene matches. Per germline, CDR1 MNHNS and CDR2 SASEGT. CDR3 region: CASTRGTGMSYEQYF. CDR3 coding DNA: TGTGCCAGCACTAGAGGGACAGGGATGTCCTACGAGCAGTACTTC.

The chain employs TRBV7-7 and TRBJ2-1; D remains ambiguous. The CDR3 sequence is 14 residues long. V was cut by 5 bases and J by 5 bases, with 13 bases left in between. Germline assignment: CDR1 SSHAT and CDR2 FNYEAQ (reference sequence). The CDR3 coding sequence is TGTGCCAGCAGCCCACAACCCCGGGACAATGAGCAGTTCTTC. This translates into CASSPQPRDNEQFF.

The genes are TRBV7-3 and TRBJ2-5; 9 positions agree with TRBD1. CDR1 is SGHTA and CDR2 is FQGTGA in the germline V gene. CDR3 size: 15 residues. After removal of 2 bases from V and 5 bases from J, the junction contained 6 bases not matched to a gene. CDR3: CASSLPDRGEETQYF. In DNA form, the CDR3 reads TGTGCCAGCAGCTTACCGGACAGGGGTGAGGAGACCCAGTACTTC.

V usage is TRBV6-5 and J usage is TRBJ2-5; D perhaps matches TRBD1 (6 bases). Germline CDR1 is MNHEY and CDR2 is SVGAGI. The V gene lost 5 bases and the J gene lost 0 bases, with 7 bases spanning the gap. This CDR3 is built from 13 residues. CDR3 sequence: CASSRTDQETQYF. The CDR3 region has the DNA TGTGCCAGCAGTCGGACAGACCAAGAGACCCAGTACTTC.

The V and J genes are TRBV7-2 and TRBJ1-1; D not certain. Germline values: CDR1 SGHTA, CDR2 FQGNSA. This CDR3 is 13 amino acids long. The germline V and J ends were trimmed by 3 bases and 3 bases, with 8 bases remaining between them. The CDR3 loop is CASSFPTYTEAFF. The CDR3 DNA reads TGTGCCAGCAGCTTCCCTACTTACACTGAAGCTTTCTTT.

The rearrangement uses TRBV19 and TRBJ1-3; 8 bases align to TRBD1. V lost 6 bases, J lost 2 bases, and 6 bases stayed unmatched. The CDR3 extends over 15 amino acids. Germline V gene lookup returns CDR1 LNHDA and CDR2 SQIVND (reference sequence). The chain's CDR3 is CASSGQGYTGNTIYF. In nucleotides, the CDR3 is TGTGCCAGTAGCGGACAGGGCTATACTGGAAACACCATATATTTT.

V usage is TRBV7-9 and J usage is TRBJ2-7, with 7 bases identical to TRBD1. Germline CDR1 and CDR2: SEHNR and FQNEAQ (reference sequence). The CDR3 runs to 15 residues. V was pared by 5 bases and J by 3 bases, with 10 bases of the junction left unmatched. The CDR3 is CASSLSRTGIYEQYF. The CDR3 DNA reads TGTGCCAGCAGCCTAAGTAGGACAGGCATCTACGAGCAGTACTTC.

The gene calls are TRBV9 and TRBJ2-1; D not resolved. Germline V gives CDR1 SGDLS, CDR2 YYNGEE. Trimming pared 0 bases from V and 5 bases from J, leaving 6 bases between. The CDR3 has 13 amino acids. This chain's CDR3 is CASSVVTNNEQFF. CDR3 in DNA: TGTGCCAGCAGCGTAGTGACCAACAATGAGCAGTTCTTC.

The chain combines TRBV5-1 with TRBJ1-4; TRBD1 agrees at 7 bases. The V segment lost 0 bases and the J segment 8 bases; nucleotides outside the gene matches: 7. Germline-derived CDR1 and CDR2 are SGHRS and YFSETQ. CDR3 size: 15 residues. DNA for the CDR3: TGCGCCAGCAGCTTGGGTGACAGGGCGCGGGAAAAACTGTTTTTT. Its translation: CASSLGDRAREKLFF.

The V gene is TRBV7-2, the J gene TRBJ2-7; D gene ambiguous. Germline CDR1 and CDR2: SGHTA and FQGNSA. V gave up 0 bases and J gave up 5 bases, with 14 bases separating them. This CDR3 comprises 15 residues. The CDR3 DNA reads as TGTGCCAGCAGCTTAGCGTCCGGCCCCCCCCACGAGCAGTACTTC. Its protein is CASSLASGPPHEQYF.

This chain links TRBV28 with TRBJ1-5, with D unresolved. Trimming stripped 5 bases from V and 6 bases from J, with 14 bases between. The CDR3 contains 14 residues. Per the germline V gene, CDR1 is MDHEN and CDR2 is SYDVKM. As DNA, the CDR3 is TGTGCCAGCAGTAACCGAGGGTCAGGTCAGCCCCAGCATTTT. As protein: CASSNRGSGQPQHF.

The chain carries TRBV7-2 and TRBJ1-6; D may be TRBD1 (5 bases). The CDR3 is made up of 14 amino acids. The V and J ends lost 3 bases and 9 bases respectively, with 12 bases between them. Per germline, CDR1 SGHTA and CDR2 FQGNSA. The CDR3 sequence: CASSLMQGGSPLHF. The CDR3, as DNA: TGTGCCAGCAGCTTGATGCAGGGTGGTTCACCCCTCCACTTT.

In its sample, this clone was seen a few times. The rearrangement joins TRBV28 to TRBJ1-1; TRBD1 is a possible D gene (5 bases). Germline loops: CDR1 MDHEN, CDR2 SYDVKM. CDR3 length equals 13 residues. The V and J ends lost 8 bases and 4 bases respectively, with 14 bases between them. The CDR3 loop is CASRGGRSTEAFF. The CDR3 DNA follows: TGTGCCAGCCGGGGGGGTAGGAGCACTGAAGCTTTCTTT.

The CDR3: CASRYGYGINEQYF. DNA of the CDR3: TGTGCCAGCAGGTACGGGTACGGGATCAACGAGCAGTACTTC. The chain joins TRBV6-5 to TRBJ2-7; maybe TRBD2 (5 bases). Trimming left V 6 bases short and J 5 bases short, with 17 bases between. This CDR3 has 14 residues. The germline V gene has CDR1 MNHEY and CDR2 SVGAGI.

This clone showed up just a few times. At the DNA level, this CDR3 is encoded by other sequences in the same sample as well. This chain links TRBV28 with TRBJ2-7, with D perhaps matching TRBD1 (6 bases). This CDR3 comprises 12 residues. Germline CDR1 reads MDHEN; CDR2 reads SYDVKM. V was cut by 2 bases and J by 4 bases, with 6 bases left in between. CDR3 sequence: CASSLTGYEQYF. In DNA, the CDR3 is TGTGCCAGCAGTTTAACAGGGTACGAGCAGTACTTC. Full variable domain (remainder filled in from reference TRBV28 and TRBJ2-7): DVKVTQSSRYLVKRTGEKVFLECVQDMDHENMFWYRQDPGLGLRLIYFSYDVKMKEKGDIPEGYSVSREKKERFSLILESASTNQTSMYLCASSLTGYEQYFGPGTRLTVT.